This TCR beta chain was recorded in a study of regulatory T cells in long-lasting Graves disease. Both iRepertoire HTBI primers and Arm-PCR of CDR3 regions were used to build the TCR beta libraries. TCRdb re-derived calls from the multiplex PCR reads in MiXCR, one entry per CDR3 protein. The profile shows some 280,000 distinct CDR3 sequences, 22% of them singletons. Time point here: persistent/refractory GD, antithyroid drugs over 5 years with positive TRAb. PBMCs provided the RNA from which the TCR library was made. General study findings and limits: Accuracy may have suffered from the small sample size.

This clonotype was picked up a small number of times. As yet, its antigen is unknown. The sample in question was peripheral blood mononuclear cells (PBMCs), obtained when the disease was refractory, from a patient treated with antithyroid drugs. This sequence was found in a female donor with Graves disease.

Here the CDR3 DNA reads TGCAGTGCTCTCCGGGACACAAACACTGAAGCTTTCTTT. Its translation is CSALRDTNTEAFF. This chain connects TRBV20-1 to TRBJ1-1; D may be TRBD1 (6 bases). The CDR3 has 13 residues. CDR1 is DFQATT, CDR2 SNEGSKA, per germline (reference sequence). The V gene lost 5 bases and the J gene lost 2 bases, with 12 bases spanning the gap.